The 26 T cell receptor beta chains given below trace back to one sample, sequenced in a study of blood T cell repertoires in COVID-19. Profiling relied on immunoSEQ multiplex PCR, and the TCRdb table lists in-frame clones only, not all of them. Of a few hundred thousand clones listed, 88% are singletons. Material for sequencing was peripheral blood. All receptors come from a woman in her thirties with acute or convalescent COVID-19.

The J gene is TRBJ1-5, the V gene TRBV7-8; a weak D match, TRBD1 (6 bases). The CDR3 extends over 15 amino acids. CDR1 SGHVS and CDR2 FQNEAQ come from the germline V gene. V dropped 1 base and J dropped 7 bases, with 14 bases sitting between them. CDR3 sequence: CASSLGEQGQQPQHF. In DNA form, the CDR3 reads TGTGCCAGCAGCTTAGGGGAACAGGGCCAGCAGCCCCAGCATTTT.

V is TRBV6-5 and J is TRBJ2-1, with 11 bases that match TRBD2. Looked up from germline, CDR1 is MNHEY and CDR2 is SVGAGI. This CDR3 contains 14 residues. The J segment lost 9 bases and the V segment lost 6 bases, leaving 7 bases of the junction unmatched. The CDR3 DNA reads as TGTGCCAGCAGCGGACTAGCGGGCCGAGGTGAGCAGTTCTTC. This sequence encodes CASSGLAGRGEQFF.

V is TRBV9 and J is TRBJ2-5, with D perhaps matching TRBD2 (6 bases). V lost 3 bases to trimming and J lost 0 bases, with 6 bases between them. The CDR3 extends over 13 amino acids. Germline values: CDR1 SGDLS, CDR2 YYNGEE. The CDR3 nucleotides read TGTGCCAGCAGCGGGGACTACCAAGAGACCCAGTACTTC. Translated, it gives CASSGDYQETQYF.

The V and J genes are TRBV3-1 (or the pseudogene TRBV3-2) and TRBJ2-1, with 9 positions matching TRBD2. The CDR3 runs 17 residues. Germline V gene data show CDR1 as LGHDT and CDR2 as YNNKEL (reference sequence). Losses at the gene ends were 1 base for V and 5 bases for J; bases not matched to a gene: 9. The CDR3 region has the DNA TGTGCCAGCAGCCAAGCCTACTCAGCGGGAGGACACAATGAGCAGTTCTTC. This translates into CASSQAYSAGGHNEQFF.

This sequence joins TRBV5-1 and TRBJ2-1, with 7 bases aligning to TRBD1. J gave up 7 bases and V 4 bases, and 8 bases lay outside the gene matches. The V gene's germline CDR1 is SGHRS and CDR2 YFSETQ. The CDR3 consists of 14 residues. CDR3 in amino acids: CASSEPGQRNEQFF. The CDR3 DNA follows: TGCGCCAGCAGCGAGCCGGGACAGAGGAATGAGCAGTTCTTC.

This chain uses TRBV19 with TRBJ2-3; 11 bases map to TRBD2. The CDR3 loop spans 17 amino acids. The trim removed 3 bases at V and 1 base at J, leaving 6 bases unmatched. Germline V gene lookup returns CDR1 LNHDA and CDR2 SQIVND (reference sequence). DNA of the CDR3: TGTGCCAGTAGTATTGAGGCTAGCGGGAGGCGCACAGATACGCAGTATTTT. Translation: CASSIEASGRRTDTQYF.

This chain connects TRBV5-1 to TRBJ1-6, with TRBD1 matching over 10 bases. The CDR3 is 16 amino acids. Trimming took 1 base from V and 9 from J; bases not matched to a gene: 7. Germline V gene sequence: CDR1 SGHRS, CDR2 YFSETQ. The chain's CDR3 is CASSLMTGGSASPLHF. For the CDR3, the DNA is TGCGCCAGCAGCTTGATGACAGGGGGCTCGGCTTCACCCCTCCACTTT.

The chain recombines TRBV21-1 with TRBJ2-3; the D segment call TRBD2 is taken from the table without a DNA check. TRBV21-1 counts as a pseudogene. The CDR3 length is 13 residues. CDR3 in amino acids: CASSSSSPDTQYF. CDR3 DNA: TGTGCCAGCAGCAGTTCTAGCCCAGATACGCAGTATTTT.

This sequence joins TRBV6-2 or TRBV6-3 and TRBJ2-1, with a weak D call TRBD2 (6 bases). The CDR3 covers 14 residues. Deletions cut 3 bases from V and 8 bases from J, with 14 bases between. The germline V gene encodes CDR1 MNHEY and CDR2 SVGEGT. This CDR3 reads CASSYLAELHEQFF. CDR3 coding DNA: TGTGCCAGCAGTTATTTAGCGGAGTTGCATGAGCAGTTCTTC.

The chain employs TRBV2 and TRBJ2-5; D gene uncertain. The CDR3 sequence is 11 residues long. CDR1 SNHLY and CDR2 FYNNEI come from the germline V gene. Trimming cost V 8 bases and J 0 bases, with 4 bases left between them. The CDR3 DNA reads TGTGCCAGCCGGTACCAAGAGACCCAGTACTTC. This encodes CASRYQETQYF.

Comments on this clone: One end of the junction fails to match germline, which may point to a read error. The V and J genes are TRBV7-7 and TRBJ2-1; weak D call: TRBD2 (7 bases). The CDR3 loop spans 14 amino acids. Germline V gives CDR1 SSHAT, CDR2 FNYEAQ (reference sequence). The CDR3 DNA follows: TGTGCTAGCAGCTTAGGGGGGGGACTAAGTGAGCAGTTCTTC. Translation: CASSLGGGLSEQFF.

J is TRBJ2-7 and V is TRBV9, with D perhaps TRBD1 (5 bases). The CDR3 totals 14 residues. With 0 bases removed from V and 2 bases from J, the gap between germline ends came to 9 bases. In germline, CDR1 is SGDLS, CDR2 YYNGEE. The CDR3 bases are TGTGCCAGCAGCGTAGAGCCAGGGACCTACGAGCAGTACTTC. As protein: CASSVEPGTYEQYF.

The chain couples TRBV5-1 to TRBJ2-3, with 10 bases fitting TRBD2. With 3 bases clipped from V and 3 bases from J, the junction kept 1 base outside the gene matches. The CDR3 is 14 residues long. The V gene's germline CDR1 is SGHRS and CDR2 YFSETQ. CDR3 in DNA: TGCGCCAGCAGCTCGGGACTAGCGACAGATACGCAGTATTTT. Amino acid sequence: CASSSGLATDTQYF.

This chain links TRBV7-2 with TRBJ2-7; D is unresolved. Trimming removed 2 bases at V and 4 bases at J, with 12 bases between. The CDR3 sequence is 14 residues long. Germline V lookup: CDR1 SGHTA, CDR2 FQGNSA. The CDR3 DNA reads as TGTGCCAGCAGCTTATACGGGTACGATTACGAGCAGTACTTC. It translates to CASSLYGYDYEQYF.

This clone was seen once. The chain employs TRBV24-1 and TRBJ2-7; D possibly corresponds to TRBD2 (6 bases). Trimming stripped 4 bases from V and 3 bases from J, with 9 bases between. There are 13 residues in the CDR3. Germline loops: CDR1 KGHDR, CDR2 SFDVKD. This CDR3 reads CATSEGTHYEQYF. CDR3 in DNA: TGTGCCACCAGTGAGGGGACTCACTACGAGCAGTACTTC.

This rearrangement joins TRBV6-5 to TRBJ1-6; maybe TRBD1 (6 bases). The germline gives CDR1 MNHEY, CDR2 SVGAGI. V gave up 6 bases and J gave up 10 bases, with 16 bases separating them. The length of the CDR3 is 14 residues. The CDR3 loop reads CASSQTRDISPLHF. DNA for the CDR3: TGTGCCAGCAGCCAAACCCGGGACATATCACCCCTCCACTTT.

This clone was recorded only once. This chain links TRBV12-3 or TRBV12-4 with TRBJ1-2; TRBD1 matches at 7 bases. Germline trimming cut 6 bases from V and 4 bases from J; bases unmatched to any gene: 5. This CDR3 is 13 amino acids long. The CDR3 is CASRTGWSYGYTF. The CDR3 DNA reads TGTGCCAGCAGGACAGGGTGGTCCTATGGCTACACCTTC.

The chain recombines TRBV7-2 with TRBJ2-5; 8 bases align to TRBD2. The CDR3 length is 15 residues. Per germline, CDR1 SGHTA and CDR2 FQGNSA. Trimming cost V 3 bases and J 0 bases; bases outside gene matches: 3. The CDR3 DNA sequence: TGTGCCAGCAGCTTCCAGCGGGGGTACCAAGAGACCCAGTACTTC. Its translation is CASSFQRGYQETQYF.

In this sample, this clone turned up a few times. The chain uses TRBV9 and TRBJ1-2; TRBD1 matches 10 bases. CDR3 length equals 12 residues. Losses at the gene ends were 3 bases for V and 13 bases for J; bases not matched to a gene: 6. Germline CDR1 and CDR2: SGDLS and YYNGEE. The CDR3 region has the DNA TGTGCCAGCAGCGCGACTGGGGACAGGGGCACCTTC. Its protein is CASSATGDRGTF.

In its sample, this clone was seen a few times. The CDR3 sequence is CASSHYQRADDNEQFF. The DNA for the CDR3 is TGTGCCAGTAGCCACTACCAGCGGGCAGACGACAATGAGCAGTTCTTC. The chain joins TRBV19 to TRBJ2-1; D is possibly TRBD2 (6 bases). This CDR3 spans 16 amino acids. Germline V CDR1 and CDR2: LNHDA, SQIVND (reference sequence). V lost 6 bases to trimming and J lost 5 bases, with 20 bases between them.

This chain links TRBV10-3 with TRBJ2-7; 7 bases are shared with TRBD1. CDR1 is ENHRY, CDR2 SYGVKD, per germline. The CDR3 covers 12 residues. V shed 6 bases and J 5 bases; nucleotides not matched to a gene: 4. CDR3 coding DNA: TGTGCCATCAGCATCCAGGGGGACGAGCAGTACTTC. Amino acid sequence: CAISIQGDEQYF.

The chain links TRBV2 to TRBJ2-6; TRBD1 aligns across 10 bases. This CDR3 region has 17 residues. The trim removed 4 bases at V and 0 bases at J, leaving 3 bases unmatched. Germline CDR1 and CDR2: SNHLY and FYNNEI. CDR3 nucleotides: TGTGCCAGCAGTGGGGACAGGGGTATCTCTGGGGCCAACGTCCTGACTTTC. It yields the protein CASSGDRGISGANVLTF.

The rearrangement links TRBV4-1 to TRBJ2-2, with D possibly matching TRBD1 (6 bases). Germline V lookup: CDR1 MGHRA, CDR2 YSYEKL. This CDR3 has 15 residues. V shed 8 bases and J shed 3 bases, with 16 bases lying between them. The CDR3 nucleotides are TGCGCCAGCGGAACAGGGCAGGGGTACACCGGGGAGCTGTTTTTT. This sequence encodes CASGTGQGYTGELFF.

J is TRBJ2-3 and V is TRBV10-3; 9 bases map to TRBD1. The trim removed 4 bases at V and 4 bases at J, leaving 9 bases unmatched. Germline values: CDR1 ENHRY, CDR2 SYGVKD. The CDR3 sequence is 16 residues long. In DNA, the CDR3 is TGTGCCATCAGTGCCCTGGGGACAGGGAATCCAGATACGCAGTATTTT. Translation gives CAISALGTGNPDTQYF.

The chain combines TRBV4-1 with TRBJ2-1, with a possible D match to TRBD1 (5 bases). V lost 1 base and J lost 2, with 12 bases in between. The V gene's germline CDR1 is MGHRA and CDR2 YSYEKL. The CDR3 contains 16 residues. The CDR3 DNA reads TGCGCCAGCAGCCAAGTTCCGACAGCTCCCTACAATGAGCAGTTCTTC. Translation gives CASSQVPTAPYNEQFF.

The V and J genes are TRBV25-1 and TRBJ1-4, with D perhaps matching TRBD1 (6 bases). Germline CDR1 and CDR2: MGHDK and SYGVNS. CDR3 length equals 16 residues. Trimming took off 1 base at V and 4 bases at J, with 13 bases between the two ends. The CDR3 DNA follows: TGTGCCAGCAGTGAATGGGAAGGGACACTTAATGAAAAACTGTTTTTT. It translates to CASSEWEGTLNEKLFF.